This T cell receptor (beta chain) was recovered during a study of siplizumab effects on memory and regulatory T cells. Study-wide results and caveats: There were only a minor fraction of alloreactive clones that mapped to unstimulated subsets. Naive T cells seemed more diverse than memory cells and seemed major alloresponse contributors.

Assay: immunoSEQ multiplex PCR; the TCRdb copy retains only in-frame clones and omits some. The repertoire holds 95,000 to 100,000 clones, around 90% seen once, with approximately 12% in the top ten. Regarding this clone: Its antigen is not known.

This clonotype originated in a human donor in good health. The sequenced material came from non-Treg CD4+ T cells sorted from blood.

In DNA, the CDR3 is TGTGCCAGTAGTATAGGTCACTCTAACACCGGGGAGCTGTTTTTT. This encodes CASSIGHSNTGELFF. The chain recombines TRBV19 with TRBJ2-2; D gene ambiguous. This CDR3 has 15 amino acids. Germline V CDR1 and CDR2: LNHDA, SQIVND (reference sequence). V lost 1 base, J lost 2 bases, and 8 bases lay in between.